This T cell receptor beta chain was recorded in a study of cytomegalovirus exposure and HLA in healthy donors (dated by TCRdb to the late 2010s). In the study overall: According to a later analysis, the 120 validation repertoires were produced on the same platform as the roughly 600 repertoires of the first cohort. The study was designed to test whether signatures of past pathogen exposure could be identified by cataloging public T cell receptors. Besides the first cohort of roughly 660 subjects, a separate validation cohort made up of 95 to 150 different subjects was used. High-throughput TCR immunosequencing, statistical association of individual TCRs with disease status, and machine learning were combined to predict cytomegalovirus infection status. General study outcomes and caveats: Of the cluster scores, about 94% were above 0 in a later analysis, which found that TCRs clustered in the first cohort also tended to co-occur in the 130 or so validation repertoires. The classifier was reported to diagnose cytomegalovirus status with high specificity and sensitivity in both the original and validation cohorts. A few of the identified cytomegalovirus-associated TCR beta chains were confirmed in vitro to be specific for cytomegalovirus antigens. The validation cohort had no HLA typing available for a later analysis, so co-occurrence within that cohort was assessed over all 110 or so repertoires. According to the authors, the approach could potentially be generalized to other disease states and immunological phenotypes. In the study, approximately 160 TCR beta chains were listed as associated with cytomegalovirus. Across donors, most TCR sequences were observed very rarely, whereas some public TCRs were present in many individuals.

Counted from cysteine to phenylalanine, this CDR3 has 17 amino acids. The DNA shown is the 51-base CDR3, in frame from base 1. For CDR1 and CDR2, the germline V gene lists SGHVS and FNYEAQ. V ends up 5 bases short and J 2 bases short, with an unmatched junction base count of 8. Receptor amplification or capture employed the immunoSEQ multiplex PCR assay. The study's own analysis went as follows. A statistical classification framework was developed to diagnose cytomegalovirus status using the catalog of TCR beta chain sequences. Entries here come from immuneACCESS through TCRdb and include only in-frame sequences with V and J called. Some clones fail to appear in such tables; in the studies checked, an unresolved V gene covers under half of the shortfall, and the cause of the remainder is unknown. Clonal size and the V and J genes are those of that table, whereas D and trimming came from the DNA. The sample records about 280,000 clones, approximately 88% of which are singletons. The biggest ten clones account for about 0.85% of the sample.

With respect to this clone: It has no known antigen specificity. Base qualities are missing; no much larger clone stands one base away.

The donors were included in the validation cohort of some 120 subjects, a group kept apart from the 666-subject first cohort. The clonotype originates from a woman younger than 30 in good health and CMV-seronegative. What was sequenced was PBMCs. In this chain, TRBV7-6 is recombined with TRBJ2-6; 8 nucleotides in the junction match TRBD2. The CDR3 reads as follows: CASSHVSGKTGANVLTF. The nucleotide sequence is given as TGTGCCAGCAGCCACGTTAGCGGGAAGACTGGGGCCAACGTCCTGACTTTC.